These T cell receptor beta chains were read from a single sample in a study of Graves' ophthalmopathy and Graves' hyperthyroidism. TCRdb called the multiplex PCR reads again in MiXCR, with one record for every CDR3 protein. The profile covers almost 400,000 distinct CDR3 sequences, with 18% appearing a single time and approximately 1.4% taken by the ten largest. Specimen: peripheral blood. The source is a woman under 30 with Graves' ophthalmopathy. Both conserved end residues are part of each CDR3. Size tells how often a clone was seen (once, few, many) or the class of an expanded clone, and some rows leave it out.

TRBJ1-3 many 16 TRBV28 CASSLWVRSSGNTIYF
TRBJ2-7 many 15 TRBV12-3/TRBV12-4 CASSPKERGSYEQYF
TRBJ1-2 many 15 TRBV28 CASSSPGREYYGYTF
TRBJ2-7 many 12 TRBV28 CASSVRTGKSYF
TRBJ1-5 many 13 TRBV10-1 CASSGGDAQPQHF
TRBJ1-3 NA 14 TRBV20-1 CSAPLAADRNTIYF
TRBJ2-7 many 16 TRBV12-3/TRBV12-4 CASTPGGLHLSYEQYF
TRBJ2-2 many 18 TRBV27 CASSWSLAGGLIDGELFF
TRBJ2-7 NA 10 TRBV29-1 CSVRGGEQYF
TRBJ1-1 many 15 TRBV10-3 CAISEEGRLNTEAFF
TRBJ2-7 many 13 TRBV18 CASSPRGQYEQYF
TRBJ1-2 many 15 TRBV20-1 CSARDRTGAPYGYTF
TRBJ2-7 NA 20 TRBV28 CASSLRSTQPGLAGFYEQYF
TRBJ2-7 NA 14 TRBV6-5 CASSYSDREYEQYF
TRBJ2-5 many 15 TRBV12-3/TRBV12-4 CASSGLGQGKETQYF
TRBJ2-4 many 14 TRBV28 CASSLEVAKNIQYF
TRBJ2-5 NA 13 TRBV7-2 CASSETSSGAQYF
TRBJ1-6 many 13 TRBV6-1 CASNWDKDSPLHF
TRBJ1-1 NA 15 TRBV18 CASSPLGTLNTEAFF
TRBJ1-3 many 13 TRBV28 CASSLYTGNTIYF
TRBJ1-5 NA 14 TRBV7-2 CASSLDGSDQPQHF
TRBJ2-2 NA 15 TRBV5-1 CASSLMRSNTGELFF
TRBJ2-7 many 15 TRBV6-2/TRBV6-3 CASSYFGQGLWEQYF
TRBJ1-6 many 15 TRBV6-2/TRBV6-3 CASSYRQGLHSPLHF
TRBJ2-3 many 14 TRBV4-2 CASSGGLATDTQYF
TRBJ2-7 NA 16 TRBV2 CASSPAQRGGAYEQYF
TRBJ2-2 many 16 TRBV4-1 CASSPPIGGHPAELFF
TRBJ1-5 many 18 TRBV12-3/TRBV12-4 CASSPGRGTAAGSQPQHF
TRBJ2-7 many 14 TRBV11-2 CASSLETGLYEQYF
TRBJ1-1 many 14 TRBV7-9 CASAVGAMNTEAFF
TRBJ2-7 NA 14 TRBV6-1 CLCGDSAFLYEQYF
TRBJ1-1 NA 15 TRBV11-3 CASSFAGQMNTEAFF
TRBJ2-3 many 16 TRBV3-1 CASSQVQGRRTDTQYF
TRBJ1-1 many 13 TRBV30 CAWRTGGLTEAFF